This T cell receptor beta chain was identified in a study of T cells expressing NK-cell markers. Looking at the study overall: Cells sorted as CD3+CD56+NKG2C+, CD3+CD56+NKG2C- and CD3+CD56-NKG2C+ T cells supplied the TCR beta repertoires.

With respect to this clonotype: The antigen remains unidentified.

General study findings and limits: Among CD8+ T cells from six donors, dominant NKG2C+ clonotypes accounted for 1.0-7.0%. The study left the HCMV specificity of expanded NKG2C+ T cell clones unresolved.

Germline CDR1 is SGHRS and CDR2 is YFSETQ. The CDR3 runs 15 residues. 5'RACE template switching with UMIs produced the TCR beta cDNA. TCRdb re-called the 5' RACE reads and catalogs CDR3 proteins one per entry, DNA excluded. The sample table includes roughly 380,000 distinct CDR3 sequences. The V call is TRBV5-1, the J call TRBJ2-7. This receptor was taken from a man aged 18-69 years in good health. Sequencing was performed on blood T cells: a sorted CD56 or NKG2C T cell subset, CD4+ or CD8+ T cells, or bulk PBMC T cells (not recorded which). CDR3 amino acids: CASSFHRDHSYEQYF.